The 29 T cell receptor beta chains reported below all come from one sample, sequenced in a study of control samples from healthy donors and cancer patients. This table comes from immunoSEQ multiplex PCR, and its TCRdb copy is limited to in-frame clones, with some not included. The repertoire holds 18,000 or so clones, around 83% seen once, with 11% in the top ten. Sequenced: PBMCs. The origin of the receptors is a woman aged 70-85 years with colorectal cancer.

This chain uses TRBV6-6 with TRBJ1-6; D uncertain. Germline CDR1 is MNHNY and CDR2 is SVGAGI (reference sequence). The CDR3 is made up of 14 amino acids. Trimming stripped 0 bases from V and 15 bases from J, with 15 bases between. The CDR3 sequence: CASSYSQDPKSLHF. CDR3 nucleotide sequence: TGTGCCAGCAGTTACTCCCAGGACCCCAAGAGCCTCCACTTT.

V usage is TRBV4-2 and J usage is TRBJ1-2; 10 bases map to TRBD1. Germline loops: CDR1 LGHNA, CDR2 YNFKEQ. The CDR3 sequence is 16 residues long. Trimming at V came to 0 bases and at J to 4 bases, leaving 5 bases not matched to a gene. The CDR3 loop is CASSQDRGTGVYGYTF. CDR3 bases: TGTGCCAGCAGCCAAGACCGAGGGACAGGGGTCTATGGCTACACCTTC.

The chain links TRBV7-2 to TRBJ2-7; 7 bases align to TRBD2. CDR1 and CDR2 (germline): SGHTA, FQGNSA. V gave up 5 bases and J gave up 1 base; unmatched junction bases: 5. This CDR3 comprises 14 residues. In DNA form, the CDR3 reads TGTGCCAGCAGCCGGGACTACCATTCCTACGAGCAGTACTTC. Its translation is CASSRDYHSYEQYF.

The CDR3 region is CASSLSRGQLEQYF. CDR3 DNA sequence: TGTGCCAGCAGTTTATCTAGGGGCCAGCTCGAGCAGTACTTC. The rearrangement joins TRBV27 to TRBJ2-7, with D possibly matching TRBD1 (5 bases). CDR3 size: 14 residues. Trimming removed 0 bases at V and 6 bases at J, with 12 bases between. The germline V gene has CDR1 MNHEY and CDR2 SMNVEV (reference sequence).

This chain connects TRBV10-3 to TRBJ1-1; tentatively, D is TRBD1 (6 bases). V was cut by 4 bases and J by 5 bases, with 17 bases left in between. The CDR3 loop spans 15 amino acids. Germline V gives CDR1 ENHRY, CDR2 SYGVKD. The CDR3 loop reads CAISGGGAGVTEAFF. In nucleotides, the CDR3 is TGTGCCATCAGTGGCGGGGGGGCGGGTGTGACTGAAGCTTTCTTT.

The V call is TRBV5-5, the J call TRBJ2-7; TRBD2 aligns across 7 bases. The V gene's germline CDR1 is SGHKS and CDR2 YYEKEE (reference sequence). The V and J ends lost 1 base and 5 bases, in that order; junction bases with no gene match: 6. CDR3 size: 14 residues. CDR3: CASSLLAETNEQYF. CDR3 bases: TGTGCCAGCAGCTTGCTAGCGGAGACGAACGAGCAGTACTTC.

The rearrangement uses TRBV7-9 and TRBJ1-3, with D unclear. Trimming removed 1 base from V and 0 bases from J, with 4 bases in between. Germline V gene data show CDR1 as SEHNR and CDR2 as FQNEAQ (reference sequence). The CDR3 is 14 amino acids. CDR3 sequence: CASSLDSSGNTIYF. CDR3 sequence (DNA): TGTGCCAGCAGCTTAGACAGCTCTGGAAACACCATATATTTT.

CDR3 in amino acids: CASSRDSLDQKLFF. CDR3 nucleotides: TGTGCCAGCTCACGGGACAGTTTGGACCAGAAACTGTTTTTT. The chain uses TRBV18 and TRBJ1-4; 7 positions agree with TRBD1. The trim removed 4 bases at V and 11 bases at J, leaving 10 bases unmatched. Germline assignment: CDR1 KGHSH and CDR2 LQKENI. There are 14 residues in the CDR3.

The chain combines TRBV4-2 with TRBJ1-3, with TRBD1 matching over 9 bases. With 3 bases clipped from V and 7 bases from J, the junction kept 7 bases outside the gene matches. The CDR3 totals 15 residues. CDR1 LGHNA and CDR2 YNFKEQ come from the germline V gene. The CDR3 loop reads CASSHEQGARNTIYF. The CDR3 region has the DNA TGTGCCAGCAGCCACGAACAGGGGGCAAGGAACACCATATATTTT.

The V call is TRBV2, the J call TRBJ1-2; 7 positions agree with TRBD1. The J segment lost 1 base and the V segment lost 5 bases, leaving 10 bases of the junction unmatched. Germline V CDR1 and CDR2: SNHLY, FYNNEI. The CDR3 consists of 16 residues. This CDR3 is CASSPGQVGFNYGYTF. The CDR3 region has the DNA TGTGCCAGCAGTCCTGGACAGGTCGGATTTAACTATGGCTACACCTTC. Full variable domain (outside the CDR3, taken from reference TRBV2 and TRBJ1-2): EPEVTQTPSHQVTQMGQEVILRCVPISNHLYFYWYRQILGQKVEFLVSFYNNEISEKSEIFDDQFSVERPDGSNFTLKIRSTKLEDSAMYFCASSPGQVGFNYGYTFGSGTRLTVV.

J is TRBJ1-1 and V is TRBV30; D remains unclear. V was trimmed by 1 base and J by 3 bases, leaving 27 bases between them. CDR3 length: 19 amino acids. Germline V gene lookup returns CDR1 GTSNPN and CDR2 SVGIG (reference sequence). The CDR3 is CAWSGHGGAWAIKDTEAFF. The CDR3, as DNA: TGTGCCTGGAGTGGACACGGAGGTGCCTGGGCAATTAAGGACACTGAAGCTTTCTTT.

For this clone: The sample has other DNA sequences that encode this CDR3 too. The V gene is TRBV27, the J gene TRBJ1-4, with TRBD1 as a possible D gene (5 bases). Trimming left V 6 bases short and J 2 bases short, with 22 bases between. Germline V gene lookup returns CDR1 MNHEY and CDR2 SMNVEV (reference sequence). The CDR3 has 18 amino acids. The CDR3, as DNA: TGTGCCAGCAGCCTCCGGGGGGGGGTTCCTTACACTAATGAAAAACTGTTTTTT. This gives the protein CASSLRGGVPYTNEKLFF.

The rearrangement uses TRBV10-2 and TRBJ2-5; 10 bases align to TRBD1. This CDR3 is built from 14 residues. Germline trimming cut 6 bases from V and 5 bases from J; bases unmatched to any gene: 6. CDR1 and CDR2 (germline): WSHSY, SAAADI. CDR3 loop: CASSDRGRWETQYF. CDR3 DNA sequence: TGCGCCAGCAGCGACAGGGGGCGGTGGGAGACCCAGTACTTC.

The table lists this clone with a few counts. The genes are TRBV7-8 and TRBJ2-7, with D perhaps assigned TRBD1 or TRBD2 (5 bases each). Trimming stripped 5 bases from V and 1 base from J, with 12 bases between. Per the germline V gene, CDR1 is SGHVS and CDR2 is FQNEAQ. The CDR3 contains 14 residues. CDR3 DNA: TGTGCCAGCAGCCCCGGGGCTGTTTCCTACGAGCAGTACTTC. It encodes CASSPGAVSYEQYF.

The rearrangement uses TRBV29-1 and TRBJ2-5; D uncertain. Germline V gives CDR1 SQVTM, CDR2 ANQGSEA. The V end lost 6 bases, the J end lost 0 bases, and 8 bases lay between the germline ends. The CDR3 length is 12 residues. CDR3 in amino acids: CSVQGHQETQYF. The CDR3, as DNA: TGCAGCGTCCAAGGGCACCAAGAGACCCAGTACTTC.

CDR3 sequence reads: CASSSTGQGFGELFF. CDR3 nucleotides: TGCGCCAGCAGTTCCACCGGACAGGGCTTCGGGGAGCTGTTTTTT. The chain combines TRBV5-1 with TRBJ2-2; 8 nucleotides agree with TRBD1. The CDR3 loop spans 15 amino acids. CDR1 SGHRS and CDR2 YFSETQ come from the germline V gene. V lost 5 bases, J lost 7 bases, and 10 bases stayed unmatched. Drawing the rest from reference TRBV5-1 and TRBJ2-2, the complete variable domain is KAGVTQTPRYLIKTRGQQVTLSCSPISGHRSVSWYQQTPGQGLQFLFEYFSETQRNKGNFPGRFSGRQFSNSRSEMNVSTLELGDSALYLCASSSTGQGFGELFFGEGSRLTVL.

The chain employs TRBV2 and TRBJ2-7; 10 bases match TRBD1. Germline CDR1 reads SNHLY; CDR2 reads FYNNEI. CDR3 size: 14 residues. V dropped 7 bases and J dropped 3; count of bases not matched to a gene: 6. CDR3 bases: TGTGCCAGCAACCTGGACAGGGGGGGCTACGAGCAGTACTTC. It specifies CASNLDRGGYEQYF.

This sequence joins TRBV5-6 and TRBJ2-7; maybe TRBD1 (7 bases). Trimming took off 0 bases at V and 7 bases at J, with 17 bases between the two ends. CDR1 is SGHDT, CDR2 YYEEEE, per germline. The CDR3 runs 15 residues. The DNA of the CDR3 is TGTGCCAGCAGCTTGGAACAACAGGGGCGGGAAGAGCAGTACTTC. This codes for CASSLEQQGREEQYF.

The genes are TRBV13 and TRBJ1-1, with 8 bases lining up with TRBD1. Per the germline V gene, CDR1 is PRHDT and CDR2 is FYEKMQ (reference sequence). J was trimmed by 0 bases and V by 5 bases; bases with no gene match: 5. The CDR3 runs to 15 residues. This chain's CDR3 is CASSTWTGLNTEAFF. CDR3 sequence (DNA): TGTGCCAGCAGCACTTGGACAGGGCTGAACACTGAAGCTTTCTTT. The variable domain in full, with the rest retrieved from reference TRBV13 and TRBJ1-1, is AAGVIQSPRHLIKEKRETATLKCYPIPRHDTVYWYQQGPGQDPQFLISFYEKMQSDKGSIPDRFSAQQFSDYHSELNMSSLELGDSALYFCASSTWTGLNTEAFFGQGTRLTVV.

The V gene is TRBV5-1, the J gene TRBJ2-5; tentative D call: TRBD2 (6 bases). The CDR3 consists of 13 residues. The V end lost 3 bases, the J end lost 4 bases, and 10 bases lay between the germline ends. Germline CDR1 reads SGHRS; CDR2 reads YFSETQ. CDR3 nucleotides: TGCGCCAGCAGCTCGGGACTCCTAGAGACCCAGTACTTC. Its protein is CASSSGLLETQYF.

The rearrangement links TRBV6-5 to TRBJ2-7, with a possible D match to TRBD1 (7 bases). The CDR3 loop spans 15 amino acids. The V gene lost 2 bases and the J gene lost 4 bases, with 15 bases spanning the gap. Germline CDR1 is MNHEY and CDR2 is SVGAGI. This CDR3 is CASSYQGGAFYEQYF. The CDR3 coding sequence is TGTGCCAGCAGTTACCAGGGGGGCGCGTTTTACGAGCAGTACTTC.

For the CDR3, the DNA is TGTGCCAGCAGCCCGGGACAGGGCTACGAGCAGTACTTC. Translated: CASSPGQGYEQYF. The J gene is TRBJ2-7, the V gene TRBV7-3, with 9 bases aligning to TRBD1. Germline CDR1 SGHTA, CDR2 FQGTGA. V was clipped by 5 bases and J by 3 bases; unmatched bases: 2. This CDR3 contains 13 residues.

The CDR3 DNA sequence: TGTGCCAGCAGCTTAGATCACAGCGGGGGGATCTACGAGCAGTACTTC. Translation: CASSLDHSGGIYEQYF. The chain recombines TRBV11-3 with TRBJ2-7, with 9 bases lining up with TRBD2. Losses at the gene ends were 0 bases for V and 3 bases for J; bases not matched to a gene: 6. Looked up from germline, CDR1 is SGHNT and CDR2 is YENEEA. The CDR3 runs to 16 residues. Drawing the rest from reference TRBV11-3 and TRBJ2-7, the complete variable domain is EAGVVQSPRYKIIEKKQPVAFWCNPISGHNTLYWYLQNLGQGPELLIRYENEEAVDDSQLPKDRFSAERLKGVDSTLKIQPAELGDSAVYLCASSLDHSGGIYEQYFGPGTRLTVT.

This rearrangement joins TRBV5-5 to TRBJ2-7; D is possibly TRBD1 (6 bases). The CDR3 sequence is 13 residues long. Trimming stripped 2 bases from V and 2 bases from J, with 8 bases between. The germline V gene has CDR1 SGHKS and CDR2 YYEKEE (reference sequence). CDR3 sequence (DNA): TGTGCCAGCAGCTTACAGGGCGCCTACGAGCAGTACTTC. Protein sequence: CASSLQGAYEQYF.

V gene TRBV7-3 combines with J gene TRBJ2-4; D ambiguous. The CDR3 covers 13 residues. Germline loops: CDR1 SGHTA, CDR2 FQGTGA. V was shortened by 1 base and J by 3 bases, with 4 bases between the two germline ends. The CDR3 bases are TGTGCCAGCAGCTTAAGCGGCAAAAACATTCAGTACTTC. Its protein is CASSLSGKNIQYF.

V usage is TRBV19 and J usage is TRBJ1-2, with 7 bases matching TRBD1. The germline V gene has CDR1 LNHDA and CDR2 SQIVND (reference sequence). V was pared by 6 bases and J by 5 bases, with 3 bases of the junction left unmatched. The CDR3 is 12 residues long. CDR3 residues: CASSPGGYGYTF. The CDR3 DNA sequence: TGTGCCAGTAGCCCAGGGGGATATGGCTACACCTTC.

This chain joins TRBV4-3 and TRBJ2-5; D call uncertain. Trimming removed 4 bases from V and 5 bases from J, with 8 bases in between. CDR3 length equals 12 residues. Germline V gives CDR1 LGHNA, CDR2 YSLEER. The CDR3 sequence: CASSLTGETQYF. CDR3 nucleotides: TGCGCCAGCAGCCTTACCGGGGAGACCCAGTACTTC.

The chain has TRBV4-1 and TRBJ2-1, with D perhaps matching TRBD2 (6 bases). The germline CDR1 and CDR2 sequences are MGHRA and YSYEKL. With 5 bases removed from V and 5 bases from J, the gap between germline ends came to 13 bases. The CDR3 is 14 residues long. This chain's CDR3 is CASSWGDGNNEQFF. As DNA, the CDR3 is TGCGCCAGCAGCTGGGGGGACGGCAACAATGAGCAGTTCTTC.

The chain is built from TRBV23-1 and TRBJ2-7, with D unclear. Being an ORF, TRBV23-1 has a function that is uncertain. Trimming took off 4 bases at V and 0 bases at J, with 13 bases between the two ends. The CDR3 covers 15 residues. CDR3 in DNA: TGCGCCAGCAGTCGCGCGGTCTACCGCTCCTACGAGCAGTACTTC. This gives the protein CASSRAVYRSYEQYF.